The 26 T cell receptor beta chains listed next were all sequenced from one sample in a study of post-analysis software for immune sequencing data. Study-wide findings and caveats: Roughly 5 TRBV segments (TRBV5-6, TRBV5-1 and TRBV20-1 among them) occurred more frequently in patients than in controls.

TCR beta libraries were prepared from cDNA with unique molecular identifiers. Each CDR3 protein is one row after TCRdb ran MiXCR on the PCR reads. The table includes 700,000 to 800,000 distinct CDR3 sequences, 25% to 30% detected once. No antigens are known for them. The material sequenced was blood. The source is a girl under 18 with multiple sclerosis.

This clonotype was picked up many times. J is TRBJ2-1 and V is TRBV15; D call uncertain. Trimming pared 0 bases from V and 9 bases from J, leaving 12 bases between. Looked up from germline, CDR1 is LNHNV and CDR2 is YYDKDF (reference sequence). The CDR3 spans 14 residues. CDR3 region: CATSRDIRSGEQFF. CDR3 coding DNA: TGTGCCACCAGCAGAGATATAAGGAGTGGTGAGCAGTTCTTC.

The V call is TRBV6-2 or TRBV6-3, the J call TRBJ2-7; D is unclear. The V end lost 5 bases, the J end lost 10 bases, and 18 bases lay between the germline ends. This CDR3 is 13 amino acids long. Germline CDR1 is MNHEY and CDR2 is SVGEGT. The CDR3 here is CASSLAISGSQYF. The CDR3 DNA follows: TGTGCCAGCAGTCTCGCCATTTCCGGGTCCCAGTACTTC.

The chain uses TRBV6-1 and TRBJ2-1; 8 bases agree with TRBD1. In germline, CDR1 is MNHNS, CDR2 SASEGT. V trimming: 6 bases; J trimming: 1 base; junction bases outside the gene matches: 20. The CDR3 runs 20 residues. In nucleotides, the CDR3 is TGTGCCAGCAGCCTACTTTTATCACCTGGACAGGGTGGGTCCTACAATGAGCAGTTCTTC. It yields the protein CASSLLLSPGQGGSYNEQFF.

This clonotype appeared a few times. The gene calls are TRBV7-2 and TRBJ2-3; 13 nucleotides match TRBD2. This CDR3 is built from 19 residues. V lost 3 bases, J lost 4 bases, and 13 bases stayed unmatched. CDR1 SGHTA and CDR2 FQGNSA come from the germline V gene. CDR3 in amino acids: CASSFQIGTSGMNADTQYF. The CDR3 DNA follows: TGTGCCAGCAGCTTTCAAATTGGGACTAGCGGGATGAACGCAGATACGCAGTATTTT.

This clonotype was detected a few times. The chain has TRBV28 and TRBJ2-1, with 7 bases lining up with TRBD2. Germline V gene data show CDR1 as MDHEN and CDR2 as SYDVKM. V lost 6 bases to trimming and J lost 0 bases; unmatched junction nucleotides: 17. The CDR3 extends over 19 amino acids. CDR3 loop: CASRETLIMGGDSYNEQFF. The CDR3 DNA sequence: TGTGCCAGCAGAGAAACCCTTATCATGGGGGGGGACTCCTACAATGAGCAGTTCTTC.

The V and J genes are TRBV10-2 and TRBJ2-1, with D unresolved. Trimming pared 2 bases from V and 8 bases from J, leaving 16 bases between. This CDR3 has 15 amino acids. Germline V gene lookup returns CDR1 WSHSY and CDR2 SAAADI. The CDR3 is CASSEGLWSSYEQFF. The CDR3 bases are TGCGCCAGCAGTGAGGGCCTATGGAGTAGCTATGAGCAGTTCTTC.

This chain links TRBV20-1 with TRBJ2-3; 7 nucleotides line up with TRBD2. The CDR3 is 14 amino acids. Germline CDR1 is DFQATT and CDR2 is SNEGSKA (reference sequence). V was clipped by 6 bases and J by 2 bases; unmatched bases: 8. CDR3 residues: CSAPLGGVTDTQYF. The CDR3 DNA reads TGCAGTGCCCCGTTGGGGGGGGTCACAGATACGCAGTATTTT.

The CDR3 DNA reads TGTGCCAGCAGGGCAGCGGGGGGGCTGGCAGAGACCCAGTACTTC. Residues: CASRAAGGLAETQYF. The chain joins TRBV6-6 to TRBJ2-5, with 10 positions matching TRBD2. V gave up 6 bases and J gave up 4 bases; unmatched junction bases: 8. Germline V gene sequence: CDR1 MNHNY, CDR2 SVGAGI (reference sequence). The CDR3 length is 15 residues.

The sample holds one count of this clonotype. V is TRBV7-2 and J is TRBJ1-3; TRBD1 might be the D (5 bases). CDR1 and CDR2 from the germline V gene are SGHTA and FQGNSA. Trimming shortened V by 5 bases and J by 4 bases, and 15 bases separated the two germline ends. The CDR3 has 15 amino acids. This CDR3 is CASSRDSGSGNTIYF. DNA for the CDR3: TGTGCCAGCAGCCGAGACAGCGGGTCCGGAAACACCATATATTTT.

This clonotype was picked up a small number of times. The chain is built from TRBV7-2 and TRBJ2-1; 8 nucleotides agree with TRBD1. This CDR3 is 13 amino acids long. Per the germline V gene, CDR1 is SGHTA and CDR2 is FQGNSA. V shed 6 bases, J shed 6 bases, and the junction held 4 bases outside the gene matches. CDR3 amino acids: CASRGQGGNEQFF. CDR3 bases: TGTGCCAGCAGAGGACAGGGAGGCAATGAGCAGTTCTTC.

This clonotype has a handful of counts. This rearrangement joins TRBV11-2 to TRBJ2-1; no firm D call. CDR1 is SGHAT and CDR2 is FQNNGV in the germline V gene. The CDR3 runs 12 residues. V lost 1 base and J lost 12, with 10 bases in between. The CDR3 spells CASSLGARGQFF. CDR3 nucleotides: TGTGCCAGCAGCTTAGGGGCTCGAGGGCAGTTCTTC.

The rearrangement links TRBV6-1 to TRBJ2-4; unclear D gene. The CDR3 covers 16 residues. The germline V gene encodes CDR1 MNHNS and CDR2 SASEGT. V was pared by 1 base and J by 0 bases, with 10 bases between. For the CDR3, the DNA is TGTGCCAGCAGTGAAGAGGACCGCGTAGCCAAAAACATTCAGTACTTC. This encodes CASSEEDRVAKNIQYF.

CDR3 sequence: CASSRYREHQPQHF. CDR3 in DNA: TGTGCCAGCAGCCGATACAGGGAACATCAGCCCCAGCATTTT. The rearrangement uses TRBV6-2 or TRBV6-3 and TRBJ1-5; D is possibly TRBD1 (6 bases). The CDR3 runs 14 residues. Looked up from germline, CDR1 is MNHEY and CDR2 is SVGEGT. V was clipped by 6 bases and J by 5 bases, with 14 bases between them.

This chain connects TRBV12-3 or TRBV12-4 to TRBJ1-1; D perhaps matches TRBD1 (5 bases). The CDR3 sequence is 15 residues long. V gave up 2 bases and J gave up 1 base, with 11 bases separating them. CDR3 coding DNA: TGTGCCAGCAGTTTATGGACATTACCGAACACTGAAGCTTTCTTT. Residues: CASSLWTLPNTEAFF.

This clonotype has just a few counts. This sequence joins TRBV20-1 and TRBJ2-5; 8 bases are shared with TRBD1. Unmatched junction bases numbered 14, after V lost 6 bases and J lost 5 bases. Germline V gene lookup returns CDR1 DFQATT and CDR2 SNEGSKA (reference sequence). CDR3 length: 15 amino acids. CDR3 region: CSATTGDPTWETQYF. The CDR3 DNA follows: TGCAGTGCAACGACAGGGGACCCGACCTGGGAGACCCAGTACTTC.

J is TRBJ2-1 and V is TRBV6-5, with D hard to call. The germline V gene encodes CDR1 MNHEY and CDR2 SVGAGI. The CDR3 runs to 17 residues. V gave up 2 bases and J gave up 13 bases, with 27 bases separating them. CDR3 DNA sequence: TGTGCCAGCAGTTACGCCTTCGTACAGACATCAAAAGAGACCCAGTTCTTC. Its protein product is CASSYAFVQTSKETQFF.

In its sample, this clonotype was seen a few times. The chain has TRBV7-2 and TRBJ2-5; 8 nucleotides line up with TRBD2. Trimming removed 4 bases from V and 7 bases from J; junction bases left unmatched: 8. In germline, CDR1 is SGHTA, CDR2 FQGNSA. This CDR3 has 14 amino acids. CDR3 in amino acids: CASSYTSGHRTQYF. The DNA of the CDR3 is TGTGCCAGCAGCTACACTAGCGGACATAGGACCCAGTACTTC.

This rearrangement joins TRBV7-2 to TRBJ2-5; tentatively, D is TRBD2 (6 bases). CDR1 SGHTA and CDR2 FQGNSA come from the germline V gene. The V and J ends lost 2 bases and 11 bases respectively, with 24 bases between them. The CDR3 contains 16 residues. The CDR3 region is CASSLKGLALNNEQYF. The DNA of the CDR3 is TGTGCCAGCAGCTTAAAGGGCCTAGCGCTAAACAATGAGCAGTACTTC.

The chain joins TRBV20-1 to TRBJ2-1; maybe TRBD2 (5 bases). CDR1 DFQATT and CDR2 SNEGSKA come from the germline V gene (reference sequence). This CDR3 has 13 residues. Trimming shortened V by 3 bases and J by 8 bases, and 14 bases separated the two germline ends. Written as DNA, the CDR3 is TGCAGTGCTAGCAAGAGGGTGGCAGATGAGCAGTTCTTC. Protein product: CSASKRVADEQFF.

This clonotype showed up just a few times. The chain recombines TRBV7-9 with TRBJ1-4, with D tentatively TRBD1 (6 bases). Trimming stripped 5 bases from V and 0 bases from J, with 10 bases between. The germline V gene encodes CDR1 SEHNR and CDR2 FQNEAQ (reference sequence). This CDR3 has 15 amino acids. The CDR3 DNA reads as TGTGCCAGCAGCCCCTACAGGGCAACTAATGAAAAACTGTTTTTT. Translation gives CASSPYRATNEKLFF.

This clonotype was seen a few times. This CDR3 reads CSAGTGTSTDTQYF. Written as DNA, the CDR3 is TGCAGTGCAGGGACGGGGACTAGCACAGATACGCAGTATTTT. The chain has TRBV20-1 and TRBJ2-3; D is perhaps TRBD2 (6 bases). Deletions cut 6 bases from V and 0 bases from J, with 13 bases between. CDR1 is DFQATT and CDR2 is SNEGSKA in the germline V gene (reference sequence). This CDR3 is built from 14 residues.

The chain couples TRBV5-1 to TRBJ2-1; D tentatively fits TRBD1 or TRBD2 (6 bases each). The CDR3 runs to 16 residues. From germline, CDR1 is SGHRS and CDR2 YFSETQ. The germline V and J ends were trimmed by 4 bases and 4 bases, with 18 bases remaining between them. The CDR3 bases are TGCGCCAGCAGCCCGTCGGGGGCTCCCCTTTACAATGAGCAGTTCTTC. Translating it yields CASSPSGAPLYNEQFF.

This clonotype has only a few counts. This chain connects TRBV7-2 to TRBJ2-1, with TRBD2 identical over 15 bases. The germline V gene has CDR1 SGHTA and CDR2 FQGNSA. The CDR3 sequence is 17 residues long. After removal of 3 bases from V and 5 bases from J, the junction contained 5 bases not matched to a gene. CDR3 sequence reads: CASSFRTSGGADNEQFF. CDR3 nucleotide sequence: TGTGCCAGCAGCTTCCGGACTAGCGGGGGGGCCGACAATGAGCAGTTCTTC.

This clonotype has more than one count but fewer than ten. The chain uses TRBV28 and TRBJ1-6; tentative D call: TRBD1 (5 bases). CDR3 length equals 15 residues. The V end lost 7 bases, the J end lost 6 bases, and 16 bases lay between the germline ends. Germline CDR1 is MDHEN and CDR2 is SYDVKM. The CDR3 sequence: CASTAAGTLNSPLHF. The CDR3, as DNA: TGTGCCAGCACCGCCGCCGGGACCCTTAATTCACCCCTCCACTTT.

J is TRBJ2-3 and V is TRBV27; 7 bases match TRBD1. Germline V lookup: CDR1 MNHEY, CDR2 SMNVEV (reference sequence). J gave up 0 bases and V 7 bases, and 4 bases lay outside the gene matches. CDR3 length: 14 residues. The CDR3 loop is CASKQQGSTDTQYF. CDR3 in DNA: TGTGCCAGCAAACAACAGGGGAGCACAGATACGCAGTATTTT.

The chain is built from TRBV20-1 and TRBJ1-1, with D possibly being TRBD1 (5 bases). CDR1 is DFQATT, CDR2 SNEGSKA, per germline (reference sequence). The V and J ends lost 1 base and 4 bases respectively, with 16 bases between them. The CDR3 contains 15 residues. The CDR3 sequence: CSARGEVGGATEAFF. The CDR3 coding sequence is TGCAGTGCTAGAGGAGAGGTGGGAGGGGCCACTGAAGCTTTCTTT.